Listed here are 30 T cell receptor beta chains from one sample, sequenced in a study of cytomegalovirus exposure and HLA in healthy donors. 60 Vbeta and 13 Jbeta primers were used in PCR. The assay was immunoSEQ multiplex PCR, and TCRdb's table has in-frame clones only and misses some. The sample lists about 130,000 clones, around 77% seen once, with approximately 4.2% in the top ten. Sequencing was carried out using PBMCs. The receptors originated from a male donor in good health and CMV-seropositive.

The chain has TRBV28 and TRBJ1-5; D ambiguous. V was shortened by 1 base and J by 10 bases, with 8 bases between the two germline ends. From germline, CDR1 is MDHEN and CDR2 SYDVKM. The length of the CDR3 is 12 residues. CDR3 in amino acids: CASSLLVAPQHF. CDR3 DNA: TGTGCCAGCAGTTTATTAGTAGCACCCCAGCATTTT.

Worth noting for this clone: Other DNA sequences from this sample encode an identical CDR3 as well. The gene calls are TRBV29-1 and TRBJ2-6; D is unresolved. Trimming pared 4 bases from V and 0 bases from J, leaving 4 bases between. The CDR3 is 13 residues long. CDR1 is SQVTM and CDR2 is ANQGSEA in the germline V gene. The CDR3 sequence is CSVGLSGANVLTF. As DNA, the CDR3 is TGCAGCGTTGGGCTCTCTGGGGCCAACGTCCTGACTTTC.

The chain joins TRBV18 to TRBJ2-7; 8 bases match TRBD1. This CDR3 has 17 amino acids. The germline gives CDR1 KGHSH, CDR2 LQKENI. With V trimmed by 1 base and J by 5 bases, 13 bases remained unmatched. CDR3 loop: CASSPRAQGARSDEQYF. The DNA for the CDR3 is TGTGCCAGCTCACCACGGGCTCAGGGGGCGAGAAGTGACGAGCAGTACTTC.

This clone has just one count. This chain links TRBV9 with TRBJ2-1, with TRBD2 identical over 8 bases. The V and J ends lost 4 bases and 0 bases, in that order; junction bases with no gene match: 9. The CDR3 extends over 17 amino acids. The germline V gene has CDR1 SGDLS and CDR2 YYNGEE. The chain's CDR3 is CASSPTASGPSYNEQFF. As DNA, the CDR3 is TGTGCCAGCAGCCCGACCGCTAGCGGGCCCTCCTACAATGAGCAGTTCTTC.

This clone was observed a single time. The rearrangement links TRBV18 to TRBJ1-3, with unresolved D. Trimming removed 0 bases from V and 2 bases from J, with 11 bases in between. Germline CDR1 reads KGHSH; CDR2 reads LQKENI. The CDR3 runs to 16 residues. The CDR3 sequence is CASSPPLAGAGNTIYF. The DNA of the CDR3 is TGTGCCAGCTCACCACCGTTGGCCGGGGCTGGAAACACCATATATTTT.

The CDR3 DNA reads TGTGCCACCAGCAGGCACGGGGGGCGGAACAATGAGCAGTTCTTC. Its protein product is CATSRHGGRNNEQFF. The chain is built from TRBV15 and TRBJ2-1, with D perhaps matching TRBD2 (7 bases). V lost 3 bases to trimming and J lost 5 bases, with 14 bases between them. Looked up from germline, CDR1 is LNHNV and CDR2 is YYDKDF (reference sequence). The CDR3 consists of 15 residues.

The J gene is TRBJ2-7, the V gene TRBV11-1, with D maybe TRBD1 (6 bases). Germline CDR1 reads SGHAT; CDR2 reads FQDESV (reference sequence). The V and J ends lost 3 bases and 4 bases respectively, with 16 bases between them. This CDR3 region has 15 residues. This CDR3 reads CASSFAQGDWYEQYF. The DNA for the CDR3 is TGTGCCAGCAGCTTCGCACAGGGAGATTGGTACGAGCAGTACTTC.

The V gene is TRBV5-4, the J gene TRBJ2-6; 7 bases are shared with TRBD1. This CDR3 is 17 amino acids long. V lost 5 bases to trimming and J lost 2 bases; unmatched junction nucleotides: 10. Germline CDR1 is SGHNT and CDR2 is YYREEE (reference sequence). The CDR3 DNA follows: TGTGCCAGCAGGACCGGGACAGTGGGCACTGGGGCCAACGTCCTGACTTTC. Encoded protein: CASRTGTVGTGANVLTF.

This clone showed up just a few times. V is TRBV6-1 and J is TRBJ1-4; 8 nucleotides agree with TRBD1. CDR3 length: 14 residues. The V gene's germline CDR1 is MNHNS and CDR2 SASEGT. The J segment lost 6 bases and the V segment lost 6 bases, leaving 6 bases of the junction unmatched. CDR3 residues: CASRDRAYDEKLFF. As DNA, the CDR3 is TGTGCCAGCAGGGACAGGGCGTATGATGAAAAACTGTTTTTT.

DNA for the CDR3: TGTGCCAGTAGTCTCCGGGACACCGCCTACGAGCAGTACTTC. Protein product: CASSLRDTAYEQYF. The chain links TRBV19 to TRBJ2-7; maybe TRBD1 (6 bases). The CDR3 length is 14 residues. Per the germline V gene, CDR1 is LNHDA and CDR2 is SQIVND (reference sequence). Trimming pared 5 bases from V and 2 bases from J, leaving 13 bases between. The variable domain in full, completed from reference TRBV19 and TRBJ2-7, reads DGGITQSPKYLFRKEGQNVTLSCEQNLNHDAMYWYRQDPGQGLRLIYYSQIVNDFQKGDIAEGYSVSREKKESFPLTVTSAQKNPTAFYLCASSLRDTAYEQYFGPGTRLTVT.

V usage is TRBV6-1 and J usage is TRBJ1-1, with no clear D. The CDR3 covers 13 residues. Germline lookup yields CDR1 MNHNS and CDR2 SASEGT. The ends were cut back, 5 bases at V and 5 bases at J, with 12 bases in the middle. The CDR3 DNA reads TGTGCCAGCAGTTTCGCAGGTCGTACTGAAGCTTTCTTT. It translates to CASSFAGRTEAFF.

V gene TRBV28 combines with J gene TRBJ1-6; D gene unclear. The CDR3 has 16 residues. V lost 4 bases and J 2 bases, leaving 12 bases between the germline ends. Per germline, CDR1 MDHEN and CDR2 SYDVKM. The CDR3 loop reads CASSSDPGAYNSPLHF. CDR3 in DNA: TGTGCCAGCAGTTCCGACCCCGGGGCCTATAATTCACCCCTCCACTTT.

The chain carries TRBV18 and TRBJ2-5; the D gene is possibly TRBD2 (6 bases). V was shortened by 3 bases and J by 10 bases, with 15 bases between the two germline ends. Germline V CDR1 and CDR2: KGHSH, LQKENI. The CDR3 has 13 residues. The CDR3: CASSPTGERGQYF. The CDR3 coding sequence is TGTGCCAGCTCACCTACGGGGGAGAGGGGCCAGTACTTC.

With respect to this clone: One junction end does not reproduce the germline sequence, and a read error may be involved. V is TRBV7-9 and J is TRBJ2-1; no firm D call. CDR1 SEHNR and CDR2 FQNEAQ come from the germline V gene (reference sequence). The CDR3 is 13 amino acids. The CDR3 sequence is CSSSLSQYNEQFF. In DNA, the CDR3 is TGTTCCAGTTCCCTCTCGCAGTACAATGAGCAGTTCTTC.

The V call is TRBV29-1, the J call TRBJ2-5; D uncertain. Germline V gene data show CDR1 as SQVTM and CDR2 as ANQGSEA. Trimming pared 0 bases from V and 5 bases from J, leaving 7 bases between. This CDR3 comprises 12 residues. The CDR3 DNA sequence: TGCAGCGTTGAAGAGGTCAGGGAGACCCAGTACTTC. Protein product: CSVEEVRETQYF.

The chain couples TRBV10-3 to TRBJ2-2, with TRBD1 matching 11 bases. This CDR3 is 15 amino acids long. The V gene's germline CDR1 is ENHRY and CDR2 SYGVKD. V lost 6 bases, J lost 7 bases, and 7 bases stayed unmatched. The CDR3 bases are TGTGCCATCAGGGAGGACAGGGGGCTTATCGGGGAGCTGTTTTTT. Residues: CAIREDRGLIGELFF.

In the case of this clone: One junction end disagrees with the germline gene, perhaps due to a read error. The rearrangement uses TRBV7-9 and TRBJ1-2, with D maybe TRBD1 (6 bases). Per the germline V gene, CDR1 is SEHNR and CDR2 is FQNEAQ (reference sequence). This CDR3 region has 14 residues. CDR3 nucleotide sequence: TGTTCCAGCAGCTTACAGGGCGCCGGCTATGGCTACACCTTC. Translation gives CSSSLQGAGYGYTF.

This clone was observed a single time. This chain links TRBV5-1 with TRBJ2-7; possible D gene TRBD2, 7 bases. Germline V CDR1 and CDR2: SGHRS, YFSETQ. The V end was cut by 4 bases, the J end by 5 bases, with 16 bases between. The CDR3 sequence is 14 residues long. The CDR3 bases are TGCGCCAGCAGCCGGGGGGCAGGGACGAACGAGCAGTACTTC. Its protein product is CASSRGAGTNEQYF.

The CDR3 loop reads CASSPRTGGNSPLHF. DNA for the CDR3: TGTGCCAGCAGCCCCCGGACAGGGGGAAATTCACCCCTCCACTTT. This chain connects TRBV7-2 to TRBJ1-6, with 10 bases that match TRBD1. Losses at the gene ends were 5 bases for V and 7 bases for J; bases not matched to a gene: 5. CDR3 size: 15 residues. Germline CDR1 and CDR2: SGHTA and FQGNSA.

J is TRBJ2-1 and V is TRBV7-2; D call uncertain. The CDR3 is 16 amino acids. Looked up from germline, CDR1 is SGHTA and CDR2 is FQGNSA. Trimming removed 3 bases from V and 1 base from J, with 13 bases in between. The CDR3 coding sequence is TGTGCCAGCAGCTTTCGAGGCAGCCTGTCCTACAATGAGCAGTTCTTC. Its translation is CASSFRGSLSYNEQFF. Supplemented by reference TRBV7-2 and TRBJ2-1, the full variable domain reads GAGVSQSPSNKVTEKGKDVELRCDPISGHTALYWYRQSLGQGLEFLIYFQGNSAPDKSGLPSDRFSAERTGGSVSTLTIQRTQQEDSAVYLCASSFRGSLSYNEQFFGPGTRLTVL.

J is TRBJ2-1 and V is TRBV2, with 8 nucleotides matching TRBD2. Germline V gives CDR1 SNHLY, CDR2 FYNNEI. The CDR3 runs to 16 residues. The junction had 4 bases not matched to a gene; V was cut back by 3 bases and J by 0 bases. The CDR3 reads CASSERGTSSYNEQFF. The CDR3 bases are TGTGCCAGCAGTGAGAGGGGGACTAGCTCCTACAATGAGCAGTTCTTC.

The chain carries TRBV7-8 and TRBJ2-5; 11 nucleotides agree with TRBD1. Looked up from germline, CDR1 is SGHVS and CDR2 is FQNEAQ. J gave up 2 bases and V 4 bases, and 15 bases lay outside the gene matches. The CDR3 spans 19 residues. The CDR3 DNA reads as TGTGCCAGCAGCTCACAGCCCCGGGGACAGGGGGGTAAACAAGAGACCCAGTACTTC. The encoded protein is CASSSQPRGQGGKQETQYF.

J is TRBJ1-4 and V is TRBV4-2; no clear D. The germline gives CDR1 LGHNA, CDR2 YNFKEQ. Trimming stripped 1 base from V and 4 bases from J, with 13 bases between. The CDR3 is 16 amino acids. In DNA, the CDR3 is TGTGCCAGCAGCCAAGGGAGTAGCCATAATAATGAAAAACTGTTTTTT. Translating it yields CASSQGSSHNNEKLFF.

CDR3 sequence reads: CARSFDRGSRSNQPQHF. The CDR3 bases are TGTGCCAGAAGCTTCGACAGGGGGAGTCGAAGCAATCAGCCCCAGCATTTT. This rearrangement joins TRBV7-5 to TRBJ1-5; the D call in the table, TRBD1, was not verified against the DNA. TRBV7-5 is termed a pseudogene. This CDR3 is built from 17 residues.

The J gene is TRBJ2-7, the V gene TRBV5-1, with 15 bases aligning to TRBD2. The germline V gene has CDR1 SGHRS and CDR2 YFSETQ. Germline trimming cut 1 base from V and 3 bases from J; bases unmatched to any gene: 8. The CDR3 totals 18 residues. CDR3 loop: CASSLHGLAGGPLYEQYF. The CDR3 DNA is TGCGCCAGCAGCTTGCATGGACTAGCGGGAGGGCCTCTCTACGAGCAGTACTTC. Drawing the rest from reference TRBV5-1 and TRBJ2-7, the complete variable domain is KAGVTQTPRYLIKTRGQQVTLSCSPISGHRSVSWYQQTPGQGLQFLFEYFSETQRNKGNFPGRFSGRQFSNSRSEMNVSTLELGDSALYLCASSLHGLAGGPLYEQYFGPGTRLTVT.

The CDR3 reads CASRNTGSETQYF. Here the CDR3 DNA reads TGTGCCAGTAGAAATACAGGTTCAGAGACCCAGTACTTC. V gene TRBV19 combines with J gene TRBJ2-5, with TRBD1 as a possible D gene (5 bases). Germline V gene data show CDR1 as LNHDA and CDR2 as SQIVND (reference sequence). V gave up 6 bases and J gave up 4 bases, with 12 bases separating them. This CDR3 spans 13 amino acids.

This clone appeared once. The rearrangement uses TRBV5-1 and TRBJ2-3, with 7 bases matching TRBD2. The germline V gene encodes CDR1 SGHRS and CDR2 YFSETQ. The J segment lost 4 bases and the V segment lost 5 bases, leaving 4 bases of the junction unmatched. This CDR3 comprises 13 residues. CDR3 nucleotide sequence: TGCGCCAGCAGGCAGGGAGGGGCAGATACGCAGTATTTT. It encodes CASRQGGADTQYF.

The chain carries TRBV29-1 and TRBJ1-2; tentatively, D is TRBD1 (5 bases). With 4 bases removed from V and 3 bases from J, the gap between germline ends came to 6 bases. Germline CDR1 and CDR2: SQVTM and ANQGSEA. The CDR3 spans 11 residues. Here the CDR3 reads CSVGGDYGYTF. CDR3 bases: TGCAGCGTTGGGGGCGACTATGGCTACACCTTC.

The chain carries TRBV2 and TRBJ1-5; 9 bases match TRBD1. Trimming at V came to 4 bases and at J to 4 bases, leaving 5 bases not matched to a gene. There are 15 residues in the CDR3. Looked up from germline, CDR1 is SNHLY and CDR2 is FYNNEI. The CDR3 protein is CASSGGQGLNQPQHF. The CDR3 DNA is TGTGCCAGCAGTGGGGGACAGGGTCTAAATCAGCCCCAGCATTTT.

The genes are TRBV5-1 and TRBJ2-3; D is unclear. The ends were cut back, 1 base at V and 3 bases at J, with 6 bases in the middle. The CDR3 is made up of 13 amino acids. Per germline, CDR1 SGHRS and CDR2 YFSETQ. The CDR3 DNA follows: TGCGCCAGCAGCTTGACGGTTACAGATACGCAGTATTTT. Protein: CASSLTVTDTQYF.